This TCR beta chain derives from a study of T cell responses to AZD1222 COVID-19 vaccine (dated by TCRdb to the early 2020s). Broadly, across the study: Because spike-specific TCR depth and breadth did not differ between the two schedules, AZD1222 recipients who got a second dose at roughly 4 weeks were pooled with those who got a second dose at roughly 12 weeks. Trial participants were enrolled into age subgroups of 18-55, 56-69 and 70-plus years, which contained 148, 28 and 57 TCR-sequenced participants, respectively. A total of 230 to 250 trial participants underwent TCR sequencing, of whom 207 received two doses of AZD1222 and some 26 received two doses of the MenACWY control vaccine.

Findings and caveats that apply to the study as a whole: Most participants were white British and females outnumbered males, and the authors suggested that clonal diversity may have been underestimated. Conclusions about previously exposed vaccinees were limited because only 6 or 7 AZD1222 recipients were SARS-CoV-2 seropositive at baseline. After two AZD1222 doses, both the breadth and the depth of spike-specific TCRs were significantly higher than at day 0 and than in MenACWY recipients. In the small 56-69-year group, the increase in depth fell short of significance, most likely because of low power. Vaccine-associated CD4 TCRs spanned the whole spike protein, with dominant responses in regions 160-218 and 743-854. Reportedly, close to half of the unique spike-specific TCRs recognized epitopes lying outside the regions that are mutated in the B.1.351 and B.1.1.7 variants. Because no day 14 peak-response samples were available, the repertoires could be characterized only after the peak T cell response.

V is reduced by 2 bases and J by 5 bases, leaving a spacing of 9 bases between them. Reading from cysteine to phenylalanine, the CDR3 counts 13 amino acids. CDR3 DNA is the only sequence kept; it has 39 bases, read in frame from the first base. CDR1 and CDR2, looked up from the germline V gene, are SGHTA and FQGTGA. Interpreted using the paper, the time point label stands for: baseline before first vaccination. Samples from vaccinated people were obtained from the UK trials COV001 and COV002, which included a single-blind randomized controlled phase 2/3 trial of AZD1222 (ChAdOx1 nCoV-19) in healthy adults. For TCRbeta chain sequencing, PBMC samples from trial participants were taken at day 0 and at day 28 after the second dose. The CDR3 regions of human TCRbeta chains were analyzed by immunosequencing. The published analysis was carried out like this. TCRs in the repertoires were matched against a reference library of SARS-CoV-2-specific TCRs that had been generated with the MIRA antigen-specificity platform. Breadth meant the fraction of unique TCRs that were SARS-CoV-2-associated, whereas depth meant the fraction of total T cells that were SARS-CoV-2-associated. Using the MIRA data, each spike-specific TCR was assigned both to the spike region to which the TCR was reactive and to a CD4 or CD8 class. Log10-transformed breadth and depth values were compared by one-way ANOVA with Sidak's multiple comparisons tests. The clones in this table, taken by TCRdb from immuneACCESS, are in-frame only. Not every clone is retained; where verified, under half of the shortfall comes from an unresolved V gene, and the cause of the rest is unknown. V and J calls plus clone size are reproduced from that table; the DNA served to infer D and trimming. Counted in this sample were roughly 160,000 clones; around 87% of them appeared once. Clones ranked in the top ten supply roughly 6.9% of the sample.

This clone was observed a handful of times. Its antigen has not been determined. No quality values exist for individual bases; no much larger clone is one base distant. The V gene is TRBV7-3 and the J gene is TRBJ1-1, with a weak D call of TRBD1 (5 bases match). The specimen comprised peripheral blood, sampled on day 0 of AZD1222 vaccination. The TCR originated in an adult in good health. The CDR3 region: CASSLWGRTEAFF. The DNA reads as follows: TGTGCCAGCAGCTTATGGGGGAGAACTGAAGCTTTCTTT.